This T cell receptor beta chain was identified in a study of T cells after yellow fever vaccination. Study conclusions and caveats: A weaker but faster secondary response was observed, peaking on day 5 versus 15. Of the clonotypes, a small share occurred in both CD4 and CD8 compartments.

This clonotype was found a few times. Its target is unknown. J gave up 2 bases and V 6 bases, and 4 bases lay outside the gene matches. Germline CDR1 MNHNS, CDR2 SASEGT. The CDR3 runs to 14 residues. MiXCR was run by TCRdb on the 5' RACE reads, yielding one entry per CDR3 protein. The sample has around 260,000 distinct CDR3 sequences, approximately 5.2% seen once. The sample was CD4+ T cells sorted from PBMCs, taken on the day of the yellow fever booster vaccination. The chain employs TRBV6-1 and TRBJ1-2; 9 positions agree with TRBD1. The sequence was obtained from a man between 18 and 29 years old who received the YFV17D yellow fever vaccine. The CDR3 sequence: CASSRDRENYGYTF. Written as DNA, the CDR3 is TGTGCCAGCAGCCGGGACAGGGAAAACTATGGCTACACCTTC.